The rows below give T cell receptor beta chains drawn from one sample of a study of shared clonotypes between healthy human individuals. TCRdb's copy holds only in-frame clones and misses some; the assay was immunoSEQ multiplex PCR. This table has more than 2 million clones, approximately 95% appearing once. Sample: naive CD8+ T cells sorted from blood. The receptors come from a man aged 18 to 30 in good health. The CDR3 runs from the conserved cysteine through the conserved F or W. A D gene is named only where the DNA matches it firmly. Clone size appears in some rows only: once, few, many, or a class for an expanded clone.

abundance: -
j_gene: TRBJ1-1
d_gene: -
len: 15
v_gene: TRBV28
CDR3nt: TGTGCCAGCAGATCAGGAGGGGAAATGAACACTGAAGCTTTCTTT
CDR3aa: CASRSGGEMNTEAFF

abundance: -
j_gene: TRBJ2-7
d_gene: -
len: 13
v_gene: TRBV29-1
CDR3nt: TGCAGCGTTGAAGTGGGCAGGGGCTACGAGCAGTACTTC
CDR3aa: CSVEVGRGYEQYF

abundance: -
j_gene: TRBJ1-1
d_gene: -
len: 12
v_gene: TRBV6-1
CDR3nt: TGTGCCAGCAGTCCCTGGGGGGCTGAAGCTTTCTTT
CDR3aa: CASSPWGAEAFF

abundance: few
j_gene: TRBJ1-5
d_gene: -
len: 13
v_gene: TRBV27
CDR3nt: TGTGCCAGCAGTTCAACCGTTTTCCAGCCCCAGCATTTT
CDR3aa: CASSSTVFQPQHF

abundance: once
j_gene: TRBJ2-3
d_gene: -
len: 15
v_gene: TRBV6-5
CDR3nt: TGTGCCAGCAGTCAGGGGTATAGGGGCACAGATACGCAGTATTTT
CDR3aa: CASSQGYRGTDTQYF

abundance: -
j_gene: TRBJ1-2
d_gene: -
len: 13
v_gene: TRBV30
CDR3nt: TGTGCCTGGAGTCCCGCCGAAGGGAACGGCTACACCTTC
CDR3aa: CAWSPAEGNGYTF

abundance: -
j_gene: TRBJ2-7
d_gene: -
len: 15
v_gene: TRBV6-5
CDR3nt: TGTGCCAGCAGCACTTCCGGGACATACTCCTACGAGCAGTACTTC
CDR3aa: CASSTSGTYSYEQYF

abundance: -
j_gene: TRBJ2-7
d_gene: -
len: 13
v_gene: TRBV30
CDR3nt: TGTGCCTGGGCGGCGGGGGCGGTCTACGAGCAGTACTTC
CDR3aa: CAWAAGAVYEQYF

abundance: -
j_gene: TRBJ2-1
d_gene: -
len: 18
v_gene: TRBV4-1
CDR3nt: TGCGCCAGCAGCCAAGATGGAACGGGAGTTGGGTTGGGCAATGAGCAGTTCTTC
CDR3aa: CASSQDGTGVGLGNEQFF

abundance: -
j_gene: TRBJ2-2
d_gene: TRBD1
len: 15
v_gene: TRBV19
CDR3nt: TGTGCCAGTAGTAAGGGACAGGGAATCACCGGGGAGCTGTTTTTT
CDR3aa: CASSKGQGITGELFF

abundance: -
j_gene: TRBJ2-2
d_gene: -
len: 13
v_gene: TRBV5-5
CDR3nt: TGTGCCAGCAGCTTCCACCTCTCAGGGGAGCTGTTTTTT
CDR3aa: CASSFHLSGELFF

abundance: -
j_gene: TRBJ1-2
d_gene: -
len: 14
v_gene: TRBV19
CDR3nt: TGTGCCAGTAGTACTGGGGAGAGGGTTTATGGCTACACCTTC
CDR3aa: CASSTGERVYGYTF

abundance: -
j_gene: TRBJ2-5
d_gene: -
len: 16
v_gene: TRBV14
CDR3nt: TGTGCCAGCAGCCAAGACGTGCAGAACCCTCGGGAGACCCAGTACTTC
CDR3aa: CASSQDVQNPRETQYF

abundance: -
j_gene: TRBJ2-7
d_gene: -
len: 13
v_gene: TRBV29-1
CDR3nt: TGCAGCGTTGTTTCCGGGAGCGCCTACGAGCAGTACTTC
CDR3aa: CSVVSGSAYEQYF

abundance: -
j_gene: TRBJ2-1
d_gene: TRBD2
len: 15
v_gene: TRBV7-2
CDR3nt: TGTGCCAGCAGCTTACTAGCGGGAGGGCCCAATGAGCAGTTCTTC
CDR3aa: CASSLLAGGPNEQFF

abundance: -
j_gene: TRBJ2-1
d_gene: -
len: 11
v_gene: TRBV30
CDR3nt: TGTGCCTGGAGTGAGGGCAATGAGCAGTTCTTC
CDR3aa: CAWSEGNEQFF

abundance: once
j_gene: TRBJ2-3
d_gene: TRBD1
len: 17
v_gene: TRBV27
CDR3nt: TGTGCCAGCAGTGACTACCTGACAGGGATCGGCTCAGATACGCAGTATTTT
CDR3aa: CASSDYLTGIGSDTQYF

abundance: -
j_gene: TRBJ2-7
d_gene: -
len: 14
v_gene: TRBV5-6
CDR3nt: TGTGCCAACAGCTTACAGGGCAAGTCCTACGAGCAGTACTTC
CDR3aa: CANSLQGKSYEQYF

abundance: -
j_gene: TRBJ1-5
d_gene: -
len: 13
v_gene: TRBV2
CDR3nt: TGTGCCAGCAGTGAATCCGTGGATCAGCCCCAGCATTTT
CDR3aa: CASSESVDQPQHF

abundance: -
j_gene: TRBJ2-6
d_gene: -
len: 15
v_gene: TRBV7-9
CDR3nt: TGTGCCAGCAGCCCCAAAGGGGACGGGGCCAACGTCCTGACTTTC
CDR3aa: CASSPKGDGANVLTF

abundance: -
j_gene: TRBJ2-3
d_gene: -
len: 14
v_gene: TRBV7-9
CDR3nt: TGTGCCAGCAGCTTTGAGGGGGACCCCGGGACGCAGTATTTT
CDR3aa: CASSFEGDPGTQYF

abundance: -
j_gene: TRBJ2-7
d_gene: -
len: 15
v_gene: TRBV5-6
CDR3nt: TGTGCCAGCAGCTTGGTAGGAGGGGGGATGCACGAGCAGTACTTC
CDR3aa: CASSLVGGGMHEQYF

abundance: once
j_gene: TRBJ1-2
d_gene: -
len: 15
v_gene: TRBV7-2
CDR3nt: TGTGCCAGCAGCTTAGGTCCAGGAGACCAATATGGCTACACCTTC
CDR3aa: CASSLGPGDQYGYTF

abundance: -
j_gene: TRBJ2-5
d_gene: -
len: 15
v_gene: TRBV11-2
CDR3nt: TGTGCCAGCAGCTCTACCCTTGGGGGGCAAGAGACCCAGTACTTC
CDR3aa: CASSSTLGGQETQYF

abundance: few
j_gene: TRBJ2-7
d_gene: -
len: 13
v_gene: TRBV28
CDR3nt: TGTGCCAGCAGTTTCGGGCAGTCCTACGAGCAGTACTTC
CDR3aa: CASSFGQSYEQYF

abundance: -
j_gene: TRBJ2-3
d_gene: -
len: 13
v_gene: TRBV7-2
CDR3nt: TGTGCCAGCAGCTTAGATAGCACAGATACGCAGTATTTT
CDR3aa: CASSLDSTDTQYF